This T cell receptor (beta chain) came from a study of pediatric ulcerative colitis. Sequencing used immunoSEQ multiplex PCR; TCRdb keeps in-frame clones, though not all of them. The sample includes 55,000 to 75,000 clones, about 86% of them seen just once. Whole-study results and caveats: Ulcerative colitis patients shared more blood-rectal clones than controls. Rectal repertoires separated controls, mild-moderate and acute severe colitis.

Comment on this clone: The target antigen is unknown.

Germline V gives CDR1 SGHVS, CDR2 FQNEAQ. Trimming removed 5 bases from V and 6 bases from J, with 10 bases in between. The CDR3 is made up of 13 amino acids. V gene TRBV7-8 combines with J gene TRBJ1-4; D is undetermined. The source material was blood. The TCR comes from a boy aged 10-17 years with severe ulcerative colitis. The CDR3 DNA follows: TGTGCCAGCAGCAAAGGCCGGGATGAAAAACTGTTTTTT. Amino acids: CASSKGRDEKLFF.